This T cell receptor beta chain was captured by sequencing in a study of blood T cell repertoires in COVID-19. Across the whole study: Samples of COVID-19 (acute and convalescent) were obtained from the United States, Italy and Spain. Sources were T cells, B-cell-depleted T cells, or PBMCs; the material itself was cDNA or gDNA.

In the authors' workflow: Estimates of nucleated cell counts were drawn from the amplification of reference gene primers. TCRdb's table, derived via immunoSEQ multiplex PCR, lists solely in-frame clones and lacks some. From that table come the V and J calls and clone size; the DNA was used to work out D and trimming. Found here are about 110,000 clones, 75% to 85% of them singletons; the top ten hold 7.9%. This CDR3 has 16 residues. The germline gives CDR1 LNHDA, CDR2 SQIVND (reference sequence). The J segment lost 0 bases and the V segment lost 6 bases, leaving 8 bases of the junction unmatched. This rearrangement joins TRBV19 to TRBJ1-3, with TRBD1 matching 7 bases. The TCR was taken from an older man with acute or convalescent COVID-19. The sample taken for sequencing was peripheral blood. The CDR3 loop reads CASSPGQLNSGNTIYF. The CDR3 DNA reads as TGTGCCAGTAGCCCGGGACAGCTGAACTCTGGAAACACCATATATTTT. The whole variable domain, filled in from reference TRBV19 and TRBJ1-3, reads DGGITQSPKYLFRKEGQNVTLSCEQNLNHDAMYWYRQDPGQGLRLIYYSQIVNDFQKGDIAEGYSVSREKKESFPLTVTSAQKNPTAFYLCASSPGQLNSGNTIYFGEGSWLTVV.